Below, 21 T cell receptor beta chains from the same sample are listed, as sequenced in a study of blood T cell repertoires in COVID-19. Sequencing used immunoSEQ multiplex PCR; TCRdb keeps in-frame clones, though not all of them. The table shows some 300,000 clones, with 85% to 90% occurring only once. Material for sequencing was peripheral blood. The receptors were sampled from a woman aged 45-65 years with COVID-19, enrolled during active disease.

V usage is TRBV4-3 and J usage is TRBJ2-2; D possibly corresponds to TRBD1 (6 bases). The V gene lost 5 bases and the J gene lost 4 bases, with 20 bases spanning the gap. CDR3 length: 17 amino acids. Germline V gives CDR1 LGHNA, CDR2 YSLEER. DNA for the CDR3: TGCGCCAGCAGCACACAAGGACCGACAGGCGCCACCGGGGAGCTGTTTTTT. It translates to CASSTQGPTGATGELFF.

A few counts support this clone. The gene calls are TRBV10-3 and TRBJ2-5; 11 nucleotides line up with TRBD2. The V segment lost 0 bases and the J segment 5 bases; nucleotides outside the gene matches: 5. The germline V gene encodes CDR1 ENHRY and CDR2 SYGVKD. The CDR3 runs to 16 residues. CDR3 coding DNA: TGTGCCATCAGTGAGTCTACACTAGCGGGAGCGGAGACCCAGTACTTC. Its translation is CAISESTLAGAETQYF.

The J gene is TRBJ1-2, the V gene TRBV14; D not certain. V lost 2 bases and J 0 bases, leaving 16 bases between the germline ends. CDR1 and CDR2 (germline): SGHDN, FVKESK. The CDR3 runs to 17 residues. The CDR3 protein is CASSQRFSLSPNYGYTF. CDR3 in DNA: TGTGCCAGCAGCCAAAGGTTTTCCCTTAGCCCTAACTATGGCTACACCTTC.

This clone was found a few times. The rearrangement uses TRBV19 and TRBJ1-1, with D maybe TRBD1 (5 bases). Per the germline V gene, CDR1 is LNHDA and CDR2 is SQIVND (reference sequence). Trimming cost V 5 bases and J 0 bases, with 13 bases left between them. CDR3 length equals 15 residues. The CDR3 protein is CASSSSRQLNTEAFF. The DNA of the CDR3 is TGTGCCAGTAGTTCCTCCCGACAGCTGAACACTGAAGCTTTCTTT.

Remarks on this clone: Other DNA variants within this sample encode the same CDR3. This chain connects TRBV5-1 to TRBJ2-3; no reliable D call. The CDR3 totals 13 residues. The V and J ends lost 0 bases and 1 base respectively, with 3 bases between them. Germline CDR1 reads SGHRS; CDR2 reads YFSETQ. The CDR3 loop is CASSLAGTDTQYF. The CDR3 bases are TGCGCCAGCAGCTTGGCGGGCACAGATACGCAGTATTTT.

The chain couples TRBV5-8 to TRBJ1-2, with 8 positions matching TRBD1. Germline assignment: CDR1 SGHTS and CDR2 YDEGEE. V lost 5 bases to trimming and J lost 5 bases; unmatched junction nucleotides: 8. This CDR3 contains 14 residues. The CDR3 here is CASRIFQGAYGYTF. Here the CDR3 DNA reads TGTGCCAGCAGAATCTTCCAGGGGGCTTATGGCTACACCTTC.

This clone was found once. This sequence joins TRBV2 and TRBJ2-7, with TRBD1 as a possible D gene (5 bases). This CDR3 spans 13 amino acids. Between the trimmed V and J ends, which lost 5 bases and 3 bases, there was a span of 11 bases. CDR1 SNHLY and CDR2 FYNNEI come from the germline V gene. The CDR3 nucleotides are TGTGCCAGCAGTCCTCATGACAGCTACGAGCAGTACTTC. Residues: CASSPHDSYEQYF.

The J gene is TRBJ2-4, the V gene TRBV5-6, with TRBD1 identical over 7 bases. The CDR3 extends over 15 amino acids. Germline CDR1 is SGHDT and CDR2 is YYEEEE. Trimming took 2 bases from V and 3 from J; bases not matched to a gene: 5. CDR3 nucleotides: TGTGCCAGCAGCTTCCTAAGACAGGGCAAAAACATTCAGTACTTC. It encodes CASSFLRQGKNIQYF.

The chain links TRBV21-1 to TRBJ2-1; TRBD1, the table's D call, lacks a check against the DNA. TRBV21-1 is annotated as a pseudogene. This CDR3 contains 17 residues. The CDR3 sequence: CASSRMGQGSSYNEQFF. In nucleotides, the CDR3 is TGTGCCAGCAGCAGGATGGGACAGGGGAGCTCCTACAATGAGCAGTTCTTC.

V and J are TRBV15 and TRBJ1-2; tentatively, D is TRBD1 (5 bases). V was pared by 1 base and J by 4 bases, with 22 bases between. Germline CDR1 and CDR2: LNHNV and YYDKDF (reference sequence). CDR3 length equals 18 residues. CDR3 protein: CATSRVLLIDSNTYGYTF. CDR3 in DNA: TGTGCCACCAGCAGAGTGCTTTTAATAGACAGCAACACCTATGGCTACACCTTC.

On this clone itself: The sample carries other DNA sequences with the same CDR3. CDR3: CASSPGTGVAAGNTIYF. The CDR3 DNA reads as TGTGCCAGCAGCCCTGGGACAGGGGTTGCGGCTGGAAACACCATATATTTT. This rearrangement joins TRBV3-1 (or the pseudogene TRBV3-2) to TRBJ1-3; 10 nucleotides match TRBD1. This CDR3 region has 17 residues. The trim removed 4 bases at V and 2 bases at J, leaving 8 bases unmatched. CDR1 and CDR2 (germline): LGHDT, YNNKEL (reference sequence).

The rearrangement joins TRBV18 to TRBJ1-3, with TRBD1 identical over 7 bases. The V gene's germline CDR1 is KGHSH and CDR2 LQKENI. The trim removed 2 bases at V and 4 bases at J, leaving 2 bases unmatched. The CDR3 totals 14 residues. The CDR3 nucleotides are TGTGCCAGCTCACCAGACAGGGACGGAAACACCATATATTTT. Its translation is CASSPDRDGNTIYF.

The rearrangement links TRBV27 to TRBJ2-1; D call uncertain. V was clipped by 5 bases and J by 0 bases, with 11 bases between them. The CDR3 spans 15 residues. Germline assignment: CDR1 MNHEY and CDR2 SMNVEV (reference sequence). For the CDR3, the DNA is TGTGCCAGCAGTCCTTCCGGTTACTCCTACAATGAGCAGTTCTTC. This sequence encodes CASSPSGYSYNEQFF.

The chain links TRBV29-1 to TRBJ1-2, with D perhaps TRBD1 (5 bases). Trimming removed 0 bases from V and 7 bases from J, with 15 bases in between. The CDR3 extends over 14 amino acids. Germline V gene lookup returns CDR1 SQVTM and CDR2 ANQGSEA. CDR3 loop: CSVEDRPRVVGYTF. CDR3 nucleotides: TGCAGCGTTGAAGATCGTCCCAGGGTGGTTGGCTACACCTTC.

The chain couples TRBV27 to TRBJ2-1; D unclear. V was pared by 5 bases and J by 2 bases, with 16 bases between. This CDR3 spans 16 amino acids. CDR1 and CDR2 from the germline V gene are MNHEY and SMNVEV (reference sequence). Written as DNA, the CDR3 is TGTGCCAGCAGTAGCCCGAGGCGTCGCCCCTACAATGAGCAGTTCTTC. Protein product: CASSSPRRRPYNEQFF.

This clone was counted a few times. This chain uses TRBV30 with TRBJ2-2, with TRBD2 matching over 7 bases. J gave up 6 bases and V 7 bases, and 8 bases lay outside the gene matches. The CDR3 has 13 residues. The V gene's germline CDR1 is GTSNPN and CDR2 SVGIG (reference sequence). CDR3 region: CASYGGRAGELFF. The CDR3 nucleotides are TGTGCCTCCTACGGGGGGAGGGCCGGGGAGCTGTTTTTT.

V usage is TRBV19 and J usage is TRBJ2-1, with 9 bases identical to TRBD1. The CDR3 runs 14 residues. V lost 5 bases to trimming and J lost 4 bases; unmatched junction nucleotides: 3. Germline CDR1 LNHDA, CDR2 SQIVND (reference sequence). CDR3 nucleotide sequence: TGTGCCAGTAGTTCGACAGGGGGGTACAATGAGCAGTTCTTC. It specifies CASSSTGGYNEQFF.

The V and J genes are TRBV5-4 and TRBJ2-3; 12 bases line up with TRBD2. CDR1 and CDR2 from the germline V gene are SGHNT and YYREEE (reference sequence). J was trimmed by 4 bases and V by 0 bases; bases with no gene match: 3. The CDR3 covers 16 residues. Written as DNA, the CDR3 is TGTGCCAGCAGCTTGGGGCTAGCGGGAGGGGCAGATACGCAGTATTTT. Translating gives CASSLGLAGGADTQYF.

The chain carries TRBV18 and TRBJ1-3; D gene unclear. This CDR3 has 13 residues. Germline CDR1 reads KGHSH; CDR2 reads LQKENI. The V and J ends lost 1 base and 3 bases respectively, with 4 bases between them. The DNA for the CDR3 is TGTGCCAGCTCACCACTCCGTGGAAACACCATATATTTT. Protein: CASSPLRGNTIYF.

The gene calls are TRBV11-3 and TRBJ2-1; 10 bases match TRBD1. V lost 4 bases to trimming and J lost 6 bases; unmatched junction nucleotides: 9. The length of the CDR3 is 16 residues. Germline loops: CDR1 SGHNT, CDR2 YENEEA. The chain's CDR3 is CASSSRDRGFVNEQFF. Here the CDR3 DNA reads TGTGCCAGCAGCTCCCGGGACAGGGGTTTCGTCAATGAGCAGTTCTTC.

This chain joins TRBV24-1 and TRBJ2-1; 8 bases match TRBD2. V shed 0 bases, J shed 6 bases, and the junction held 9 bases outside the gene matches. The germline V gene has CDR1 KGHDR and CDR2 SFDVKD. The CDR3 runs to 17 residues. The chain's CDR3 is CATSDLQTAGGSNEQFF. For the CDR3, the DNA is TGTGCCACCAGTGATTTGCAAACGGCGGGAGGCAGCAATGAGCAGTTCTTC.